Shown below are 14 T cell receptor beta chains from a single sample sequenced in a study of blood T cell repertoires in COVID-19 (dated by TCRdb to the early 2020s). To prepare the library, the immunoSEQ multiplex PCR assay was applied. Imported from immuneACCESS, the table was reduced by TCRdb to in-frame sequences with V and J called. These copies leave out some clones; in studies compared against another copy, an unresolved V gene accounts for under half, and the cause of the remainder is not known. The sample contains nearly 45,000 clones, 82% of them found a single time. The biggest ten clones account for over 13% of the sample. Input material: peripheral blood. The origin of the receptors is a human donor in a cohort sampled during active COVID-19.

This clone was observed a single time. V gene TRBV10-1 combines with J gene TRBJ2-1, with 10 bases aligning to TRBD2. Unmatched junction bases numbered 11, after V lost 3 bases and J lost 6 bases. The CDR3 contains 17 residues. Germline CDR1 is WNHNN and CDR2 is SYGVQD (reference sequence). CDR3 bases: TGCGCCAGCAGTGACATGGGGTTGGCTAGCGGGGGCAATGAGCAGTTCTTC. Its translation is CASSDMGLASGGNEQFF.

The count of this clone is one. V and J are TRBV11-1 and TRBJ2-1, with D tentatively TRBD2 (5 bases). V dropped 2 bases and J dropped 8 bases, with 19 bases sitting between them. The CDR3 runs 16 residues. The germline V gene has CDR1 SGHAT and CDR2 FQDESV (reference sequence). CDR3 loop: CASSLTLAGGQYEQFF. The CDR3 nucleotides read TGTGCCAGCAGCTTAACTCTGGCGGGTGGGCAATATGAGCAGTTCTTC.

The chain recombines TRBV7-9 with TRBJ2-7, with a tentative D call TRBD2 (5 bases). V lost 3 bases, J lost 3 bases, and 12 bases lay in between. Germline V gene sequence: CDR1 SEHNR, CDR2 FQNEAQ (reference sequence). The CDR3 contains 14 residues. The CDR3 bases are TGTGCCAGCAGCTTGGCCGGGATGGGCTACGAGCAGTACTTC. Translating gives CASSLAGMGYEQYF.

The J gene is TRBJ2-7, the V gene TRBV28, with D possibly being TRBD2 (5 bases). CDR1 is MDHEN, CDR2 SYDVKM, per germline. V lost 5 bases and J lost 7, with 21 bases in between. This CDR3 spans 15 amino acids. The CDR3 bases are TGTGCCAGCAGTGGCCCAGACGGCGGGCCGGGAGAGCAGTACTTC. This encodes CASSGPDGGPGEQYF.

The chain has TRBV9 and TRBJ1-2; perhaps TRBD1 as D (6 bases). Deletions cut 2 bases from V and 2 bases from J, with 7 bases between. The CDR3 spans 13 residues. Germline loops: CDR1 SGDLS, CDR2 YYNGEE. CDR3 bases: TGTGCCAGCAGCGTCCAGGGGAACTATGGCTACACCTTC. As protein: CASSVQGNYGYTF.

This chain joins TRBV2 and TRBJ2-7, with a possible D match to TRBD1 (5 bases). The CDR3 is 14 residues long. In germline, CDR1 is SNHLY, CDR2 FYNNEI. The V gene lost 7 bases and the J gene lost 0 bases, with 13 bases spanning the gap. DNA of the CDR3: TGTGCCAGCACTCCAGGGCAGACCTCCTACGAGCAGTACTTC. It is translated as CASTPGQTSYEQYF.

The chain uses TRBV28 and TRBJ2-5; TRBD1 aligns across 8 bases. CDR3 length: 15 amino acids. Per the germline V gene, CDR1 is MDHEN and CDR2 is SYDVKM. Germline trimming cut 4 bases from V and 2 bases from J; bases unmatched to any gene: 6. The CDR3 here is CASSSSGTGQETQYF. The CDR3 nucleotides read TGTGCCAGCAGTTCGTCCGGGACAGGACAAGAGACCCAGTACTTC.

The chain joins TRBV19 to TRBJ2-7, with TRBD1 matching over 10 bases. V lost 5 bases and J lost 6; bases outside the gene matches: 10. CDR1 is LNHDA and CDR2 is SQIVND in the germline V gene (reference sequence). The length of the CDR3 is 15 residues. CDR3 residues: CASSPQTGGASEQYF. The CDR3 nucleotides read TGTGCCAGTAGTCCCCAGACAGGGGGCGCGTCCGAGCAGTACTTC. The complete variable domain, with remaining parts taken from reference TRBV19 and TRBJ2-7, reads DGGITQSPKYLFRKEGQNVTLSCEQNLNHDAMYWYRQDPGQGLRLIYYSQIVNDFQKGDIAEGYSVSREKKESFPLTVTSAQKNPTAFYLCASSPQTGGASEQYFGPGTRLTVT.

This clone was found a few times. CDR3 nucleotides: TGTGCCAGCAGTTTAGGGGCAGTTGCCGAGCAGTACTTC. Translation: CASSLGAVAEQYF. The chain is built from TRBV12-3 or TRBV12-4 and TRBJ2-7; D unresolved. Trimming took 1 base from V and 6 from J, leaving 10 bases between them. The CDR3 consists of 13 residues.

The rearrangement joins TRBV6-5 to TRBJ2-7, with 7 bases that match TRBD1. This CDR3 contains 14 residues. Germline loops: CDR1 MNHEY, CDR2 SVGAGI. The V gene end was trimmed by 7 bases and the J gene end by 1 base; junction bases not matched to a gene: 7. The CDR3 sequence: CASTRDSLSYEQYF. In DNA, the CDR3 is TGTGCCAGCACCAGGGACAGCCTTTCCTACGAGCAGTACTTC.

The V call is TRBV7-2, the J call TRBJ2-1; 9 nucleotides agree with TRBD2. Looked up from germline, CDR1 is SGHTA and CDR2 is FQGNSA. The CDR3 consists of 15 residues. The V gene end was trimmed by 1 base and the J gene end by 7 bases; junction bases not matched to a gene: 5. In DNA form, the CDR3 reads TGTGCCAGCAGCTTAGGGGGACTAGCCCTAAATGAGCAGTTCTTC. It is translated as CASSLGGLALNEQFF.

The chain is built from TRBV7-8 and TRBJ1-5; tentatively, D is TRBD1 (5 bases). The germline gives CDR1 SGHVS, CDR2 FQNEAQ. CDR3 length equals 13 residues. The V end lost 5 bases, the J end lost 4 bases, and 9 bases lay between the germline ends. The CDR3 is CASSRTRNQPQHF. For the CDR3, the DNA is TGTGCCAGCAGCCGGACACGAAATCAGCCCCAGCATTTT.

The chain recombines TRBV5-1 with TRBJ2-7, with 9 bases lining up with TRBD1. J was trimmed by 7 bases and V by 4 bases; bases with no gene match: 6. The V gene's germline CDR1 is SGHRS and CDR2 YFSETQ. CDR3 length: 13 amino acids. The CDR3 sequence is CASSRDREGEQYF. DNA of the CDR3: TGCGCCAGCAGCCGGGACAGGGAGGGGGAGCAGTACTTC.

This chain uses TRBV12-5 with TRBJ2-5; 10 positions match TRBD2. There are 13 residues in the CDR3. J lost 3 bases, V lost 6 bases, and 1 base had no gene match. Germline V gene lookup returns CDR1 LGHNT and CDR2 FRNRAP. CDR3 protein: CASGTSGKETQYF. Written as DNA, the CDR3 is TGTGCTAGTGGCACTAGCGGGAAAGAGACCCAGTACTTC.